These 18 T cell receptor beta chains were all obtained from the same sample, sequenced in a study of human T cells and chemical hapten exposure. MiXCR, applied by TCRdb to the RACE reads, yields one record per CDR3 protein. Among over 11,000 distinct CDR3 sequences, about a sixth were seen once, and the ten largest hold 7.2%. Time point described: patch test 1, 2 weeks after DPC sensitization. Treatment of the sample: therapeutic diphenylcyclopropenone sensitization with weekly scalp DPC. Sample: whole blood, taken in connection with sensitization to the hapten diphenylcyclopropenone (DPC). These receptors originate from a woman aged 25 to 39 with alopecia areata. Some clones in this sample may be carry-over from other donors' samples.

This clonotype has at least ten counts. As DNA, the CDR3 is TGCGCCAGCAGTGAGTCGCTAGGGCTTGGTTCCGGAACGGCCGGGGAGCTGTTTTTT. Amino acid sequence: CASSESLGLGSGTAGELFF. The V and J genes are TRBV10-2 and TRBJ2-2; D gene ambiguous. The CDR3 is made up of 19 amino acids. V lost 0 bases, J lost 6 bases, and 23 bases lay in between. Germline V gene data show CDR1 as WSHSY and CDR2 as SAAADI.

This clonotype was seen more than once but under ten times. The chain is built from TRBV11-2 and TRBJ2-3; TRBD2 matches 8 bases. CDR1 and CDR2 (germline): SGHAT, FQNNGV. The CDR3 consists of 15 residues. With 2 bases clipped from V and 4 bases from J, the junction kept 5 bases outside the gene matches. This chain's CDR3 is CASSLSGTRADTQYF. CDR3 sequence (DNA): TGTGCCAGCAGCTTATCCGGGACTAGGGCAGATACGCAGTATTTT. The full variable domain, with the rest looked up from reference TRBV11-2 and TRBJ2-3, is EAGVAQSPRYKIIEKRQSVAFWCNPISGHATLYWYQQILGQGPKLLIQFQNNGVVDDSQLPKDRFSAERLKGVDSTLKIQPAKLEDSAVYLCASSLSGTRADTQYFGPGTRLTVL.

This clonotype was counted at least ten times. The chain carries TRBV2 and TRBJ2-2, with a possible D match to TRBD1 (6 bases). The CDR3 runs 13 residues. The V end lost 4 bases, the J end lost 6 bases, and 9 bases lay between the germline ends. Looked up from germline, CDR1 is SNHLY and CDR2 is FYNNEI. CDR3 loop: CASSADRPGELFF. The CDR3 DNA sequence: TGTGCCAGCAGTGCCGACAGGCCCGGGGAGCTGTTTTTT.

The V and J genes are TRBV9 and TRBJ2-7, with D possibly matching TRBD1 (6 bases). The germline V gene encodes CDR1 SGDLS and CDR2 YYNGEE. The V and J ends lost 0 bases and 3 bases respectively, with 13 bases between them. The CDR3 sequence is 15 residues long. The DNA for the CDR3 is TGTGCCAGCAGCGTAGATGGGGGCGAACTCTACGAGCAGTACTTC. Protein product: CASSVDGGELYEQYF.

This clonotype was recorded many times. The chain is built from TRBV29-1 and TRBJ2-2, with TRBD2 matching over 8 bases. After removal of 6 bases from V and 5 bases from J, the junction contained 11 bases not matched to a gene. This CDR3 has 15 amino acids. Germline assignment: CDR1 SQVTM and CDR2 ANQGSEA. The CDR3 DNA is TGCAGCGTAGACCCGGGGGGGGTAGGAACCGGGGAGCTGTTTTTT. This translates into CSVDPGGVGTGELFF.

By frequency in the sample, this clonotype is medium-sized (0.01 to 0.1%). The chain couples TRBV11-2 to TRBJ2-1; TRBD1 agrees at 11 bases. The germline gives CDR1 SGHAT, CDR2 FQNNGV. V gave up 2 bases and J gave up 6 bases; unmatched junction bases: 6. CDR3 length: 16 amino acids. CDR3 in amino acids: CASSLYVGTGGNEQFF. The CDR3 nucleotides read TGTGCCAGCAGCTTATATGTAGGGACAGGGGGCAATGAGCAGTTCTTC.

Ten or more counts support this clonotype. This rearrangement joins TRBV19 to TRBJ2-1; D might be TRBD2 (6 bases). The V end lost 3 bases, the J end lost 0 bases, and 18 bases lay between the germline ends. The germline gives CDR1 LNHDA, CDR2 SQIVND (reference sequence). The CDR3 consists of 18 residues. CDR3 in amino acids: CASSIKEGTLSSYNEQFF. CDR3 DNA sequence: TGTGCCAGTAGTATTAAGGAGGGCACTTTGAGCTCCTACAATGAGCAGTTCTTC.

This clonotype has a count of ten or more. The V gene is TRBV7-7, the J gene TRBJ2-1; 10 nucleotides match TRBD2. The CDR3 contains 15 residues. V was pared by 2 bases and J by 6 bases, with 4 bases of the junction left unmatched. In germline, CDR1 is SSHAT, CDR2 FNYEAQ (reference sequence). CDR3 nucleotides: TGTGCCAGCAGCTTATCCGGGACTAGCGCCAATGAGCAGTTCTTC. It yields the protein CASSLSGTSANEQFF.

This clonotype was counted ten times or more. V and J are TRBV12-3 or TRBV12-4 and TRBJ2-5; the D gene is possibly TRBD2 (6 bases). The V gene lost 7 bases and the J gene lost 5 bases, with 17 bases spanning the gap. CDR3 length: 14 amino acids. CDR3 DNA: TGTGCCAGCAACTACATGGAGGGAGGCGAGACCCAGTACTTC. Amino acid sequence: CASNYMEGGETQYF.

This chain connects TRBV29-1 to TRBJ1-4; D remains ambiguous. The ends were cut back, 0 bases at V and 7 bases at J, with 18 bases in the middle. This CDR3 region has 16 residues. Germline V gives CDR1 SQVTM, CDR2 ANQGSEA. DNA for the CDR3: TGCAGCGTTGAAGATCCCAGGTCCCAGACGAGTGAAAAACTGTTTTTT. Its protein product is CSVEDPRSQTSEKLFF.

There are many counts of this clonotype. This sequence joins TRBV7-2 and TRBJ2-3, with no clear D. Germline lookup yields CDR1 SGHTA and CDR2 FQGNSA. The CDR3 has 13 residues. With 2 bases removed from V and 6 bases from J, the gap between germline ends came to 9 bases. The CDR3 is CASSLPEIDTQYF. The CDR3 bases are TGTGCCAGCAGCTTACCAGAAATCGATACGCAGTATTTT.

V is TRBV6-2 or TRBV6-3 and J is TRBJ1-1; D ambiguous. This CDR3 has 16 residues. The germline V gene encodes CDR1 MNHEY and CDR2 SVGEGT. V lost 6 bases and J lost 1, with 18 bases in between. The CDR3 reads CASRMRLQARNTEAFF. As DNA, the CDR3 is TGTGCCAGCAGGATGAGACTGCAAGCAAGGAACACTGAAGCTTTCTTT.

Worth noting for this clonotype: Sequence at one end of the junction differs from germline and may be a read error. The CDR3 region is CATSVAGAGLADTLYF. The CDR3 nucleotides are TGTGCCACCAGCGTAGCGGGAGCGGGTCTAGCAGATACGCTGTATTTT. This chain uses TRBV15 with TRBJ2-3; 9 bases map to TRBD2. This CDR3 spans 16 amino acids. Germline lookup yields CDR1 LNHNV and CDR2 YYDKDF (reference sequence).

This clonotype is medium-sized. The chain couples TRBV4-2 to TRBJ1-3; D gene uncertain. Germline loops: CDR1 LGHNA, CDR2 YNFKEQ. The germline V and J ends were trimmed by 0 bases and 0 bases, with 15 bases remaining between them. CDR3 size: 18 residues. The CDR3 coding sequence is TGTGCCAGCAGCCAAGATATTATGGGTCCCACCTCTGGAAACACCATATATTTT. Protein: CASSQDIMGPTSGNTIYF.

This clonotype occurred many times. V and J are TRBV2 and TRBJ1-2; TRBD1 agrees at 11 bases. In germline, CDR1 is SNHLY, CDR2 FYNNEI. The V segment lost 5 bases and the J segment 5 bases; nucleotides outside the gene matches: 4. The CDR3 totals 14 residues. The chain's CDR3 is CASSRDRGKYGYTF. Here the CDR3 DNA reads TGTGCCAGCAGTAGGGACAGGGGGAAGTATGGCTACACCTTC.

This chain links TRBV7-2 with TRBJ2-1; 7 positions agree with TRBD1. In germline, CDR1 is SGHTA, CDR2 FQGNSA. Trimming removed 1 base from V and 10 bases from J; junction bases left unmatched: 13. The CDR3 totals 16 residues. CDR3 sequence (DNA): TGTGCCAGCAGCTTAGAGACGACAGGGATGGTCAACGAGCAGTTCTTC. Encoded protein: CASSLETTGMVNEQFF.

This chain links TRBV29-1 with TRBJ1-1; D is possibly TRBD1 (6 bases). The CDR3 contains 12 residues. Germline CDR1 is SQVTM and CDR2 is ANQGSEA. V lost 4 bases, J lost 2 bases, and 8 bases lay in between. CDR3 sequence reads: CSVGQANTEAFF. CDR3 DNA sequence: TGCAGCGTTGGACAGGCTAACACTGAAGCTTTCTTT.

The V call is TRBV4-3, the J call TRBJ2-5, with D possibly matching TRBD2 (6 bases). The CDR3 sequence is 15 residues long. V dropped 0 bases and J dropped 5 bases, with 13 bases sitting between them. Germline CDR1 reads LGHNA; CDR2 reads YSLEER. CDR3 DNA: TGCGCCAGCAGCCAAGATATAGGACTAAGGGAGACCCAGTACTTC. Its translation is CASSQDIGLRETQYF.